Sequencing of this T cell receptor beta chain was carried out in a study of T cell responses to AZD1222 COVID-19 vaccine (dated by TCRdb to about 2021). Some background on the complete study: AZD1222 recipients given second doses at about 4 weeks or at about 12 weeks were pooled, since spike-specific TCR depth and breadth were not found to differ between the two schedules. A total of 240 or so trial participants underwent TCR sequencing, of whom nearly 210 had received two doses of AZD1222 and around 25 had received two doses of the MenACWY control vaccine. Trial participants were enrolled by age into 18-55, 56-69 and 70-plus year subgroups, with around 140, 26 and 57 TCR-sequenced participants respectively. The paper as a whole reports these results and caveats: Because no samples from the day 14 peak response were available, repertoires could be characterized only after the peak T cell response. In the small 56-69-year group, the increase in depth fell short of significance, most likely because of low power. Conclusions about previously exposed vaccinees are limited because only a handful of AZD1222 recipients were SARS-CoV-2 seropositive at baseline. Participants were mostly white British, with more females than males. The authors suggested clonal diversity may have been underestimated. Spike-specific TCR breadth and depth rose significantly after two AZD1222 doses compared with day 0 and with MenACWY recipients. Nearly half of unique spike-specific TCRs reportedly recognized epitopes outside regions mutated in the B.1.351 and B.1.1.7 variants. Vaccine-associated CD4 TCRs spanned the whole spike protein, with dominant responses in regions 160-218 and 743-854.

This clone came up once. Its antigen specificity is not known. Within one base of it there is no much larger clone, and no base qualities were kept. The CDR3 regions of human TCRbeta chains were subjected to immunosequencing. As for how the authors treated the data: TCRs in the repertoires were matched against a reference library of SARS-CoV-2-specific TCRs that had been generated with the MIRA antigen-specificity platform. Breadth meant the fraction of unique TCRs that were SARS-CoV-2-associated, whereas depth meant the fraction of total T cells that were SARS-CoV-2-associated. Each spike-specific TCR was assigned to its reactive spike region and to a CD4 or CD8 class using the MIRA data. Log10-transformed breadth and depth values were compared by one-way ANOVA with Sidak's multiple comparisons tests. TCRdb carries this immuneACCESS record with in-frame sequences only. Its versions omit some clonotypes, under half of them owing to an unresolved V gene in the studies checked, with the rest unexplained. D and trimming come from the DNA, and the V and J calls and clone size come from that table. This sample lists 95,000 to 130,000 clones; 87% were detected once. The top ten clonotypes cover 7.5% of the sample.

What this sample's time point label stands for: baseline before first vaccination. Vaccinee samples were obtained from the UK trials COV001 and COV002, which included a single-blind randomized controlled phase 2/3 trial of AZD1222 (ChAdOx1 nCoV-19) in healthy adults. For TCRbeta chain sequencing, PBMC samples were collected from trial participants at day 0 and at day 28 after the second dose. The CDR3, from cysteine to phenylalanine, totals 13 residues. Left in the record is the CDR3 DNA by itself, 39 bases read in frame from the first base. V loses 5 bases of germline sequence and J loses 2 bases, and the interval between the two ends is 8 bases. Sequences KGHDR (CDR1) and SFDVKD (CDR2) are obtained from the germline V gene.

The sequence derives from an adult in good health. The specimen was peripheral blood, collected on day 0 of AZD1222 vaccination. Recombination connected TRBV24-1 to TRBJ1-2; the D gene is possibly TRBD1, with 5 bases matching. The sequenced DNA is TGTGCCACCAGTGGAGGGGTGAACTATGGCTACACCTTC. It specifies CATSGGVNYGYTF.